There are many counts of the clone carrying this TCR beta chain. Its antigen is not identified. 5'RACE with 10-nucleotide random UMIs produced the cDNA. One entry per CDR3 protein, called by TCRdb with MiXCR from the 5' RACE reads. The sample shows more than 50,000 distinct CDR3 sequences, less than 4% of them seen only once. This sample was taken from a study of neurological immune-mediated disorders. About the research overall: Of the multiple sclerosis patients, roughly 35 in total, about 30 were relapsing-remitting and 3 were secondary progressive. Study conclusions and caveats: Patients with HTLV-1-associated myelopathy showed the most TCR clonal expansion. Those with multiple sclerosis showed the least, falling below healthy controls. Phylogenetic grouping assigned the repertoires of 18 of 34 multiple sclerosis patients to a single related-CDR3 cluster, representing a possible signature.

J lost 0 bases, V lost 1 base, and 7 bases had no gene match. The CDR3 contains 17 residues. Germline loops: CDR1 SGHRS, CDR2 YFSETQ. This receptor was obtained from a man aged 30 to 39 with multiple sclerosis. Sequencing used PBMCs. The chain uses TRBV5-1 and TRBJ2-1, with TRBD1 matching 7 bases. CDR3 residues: CASSLLGGLSSYNEQFF. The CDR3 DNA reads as TGCGCCAGCAGCTTGCTAGGGGGCCTTAGCTCCTACAATGAGCAGTTCTTC.